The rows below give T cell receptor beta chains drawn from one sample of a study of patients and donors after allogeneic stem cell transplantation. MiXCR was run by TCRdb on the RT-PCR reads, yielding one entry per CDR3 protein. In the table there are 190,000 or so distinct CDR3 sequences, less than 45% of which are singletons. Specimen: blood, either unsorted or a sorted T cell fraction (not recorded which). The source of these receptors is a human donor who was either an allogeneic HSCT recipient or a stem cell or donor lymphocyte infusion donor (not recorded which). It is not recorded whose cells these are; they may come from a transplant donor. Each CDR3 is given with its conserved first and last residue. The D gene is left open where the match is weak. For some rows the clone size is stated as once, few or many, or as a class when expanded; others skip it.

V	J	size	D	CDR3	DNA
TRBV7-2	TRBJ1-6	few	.	CASSLAFGRGNSPLHF	TGTGCCAGCAGCTTAGCGTTTGGCAGGGGAAATTCACCCCTCCACTTT
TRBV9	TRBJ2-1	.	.	CASSVGLAGSYNEQFF	TGTGCCAGCAGCGTAGGCCTGGCGGGATCCTACAATGAGCAGTTCTTC
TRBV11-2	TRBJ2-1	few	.	CASSFEDSSYNEQFF	TGTGCCAGCAGCTTTGAGGACTCCTCCTACAATGAGCAGTTCTTC
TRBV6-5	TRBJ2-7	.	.	CASSFSQGASYEQYF	TGTGCCAGCAGTTTTTCACAGGGTGCCTCCTACGAGCAGTACTTC
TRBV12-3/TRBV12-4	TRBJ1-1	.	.	CASRTEYTEAFF	TGTGCCAGCAGGACAGAATACACTGAAGCTTTCTTT
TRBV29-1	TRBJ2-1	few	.	CSVDARFLNEQFF	TGCAGCGTTGATGCCAGATTCCTTAATGAGCAGTTCTTC
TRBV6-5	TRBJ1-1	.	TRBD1	CASISILGQGKAAEAFF	TGTGCCAGCATTAGCATTCTGGGACAGGGGAAAGCGGCTGAAGCTTTCTTT
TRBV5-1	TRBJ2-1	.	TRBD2	CASSFRLAEYNEQFF	TGCGCCAGCAGCTTCCGGCTAGCGGAGTACAATGAGCAGTTCTTC
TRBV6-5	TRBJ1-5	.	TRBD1	CASRRQGANQPQHF	TGTGCCAGCAGGCGACAGGGGGCTAACCAGCCCCAGCATTTT
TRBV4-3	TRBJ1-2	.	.	CASSHRGWDYGYTF	TGCGCCAGCAGCCACAGGGGCTGGGACTATGGCTACACCTTC
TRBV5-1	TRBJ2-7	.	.	CASSLAGLDEQYF	TGCGCCAGCAGCTTGGCAGGGCTCGACGAGCAGTACTTC
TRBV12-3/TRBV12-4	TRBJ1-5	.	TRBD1	CASSLETGVNQPQHF	TGTGCCAGCAGTTTAGAGACAGGGGTCAATCAGCCCCAGCATTTT
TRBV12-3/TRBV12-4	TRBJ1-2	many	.	CASSLDADYGYTF	TGTGCCAGCAGTTTGGACGCCGACTATGGCTACACCTTC
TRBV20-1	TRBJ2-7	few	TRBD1	CSARDPRDRAWEQYF	TGCAGTGCTAGAGATCCCCGGGACAGGGCCTGGGAGCAGTACTTC
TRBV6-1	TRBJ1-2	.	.	CASSETLSKGNYGYTF	TGTGCCAGCAGTGAAACCCTTTCAAAGGGGAACTATGGCTACACCTTC
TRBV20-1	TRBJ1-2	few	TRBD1	CSASLPGTGEPVDYGYTF	TGCAGTGCTAGTTTACCCGGGACAGGGGAACCCGTCGACTATGGCTACACCTTC
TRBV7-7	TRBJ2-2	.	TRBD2	CASSLRTSGTFGELFF	TGTGCCAGCAGCTTGAGGACTAGCGGGACGTTCGGGGAGCTGTTTTTT
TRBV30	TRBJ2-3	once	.	CAWSMWGTDTQYF	TGTGCCTGGAGCATGTGGGGCACAGATACGCAGTATTTT
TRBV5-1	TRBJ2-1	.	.	CASSGEENEQFF	TGCGCCAGCAGTGGTGAAGAAAATGAGCAGTTCTTC
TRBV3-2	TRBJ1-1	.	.	CASSQDRPATPYGQKVSNTEAFF	TGTGCCAGCAGCCAAGATAGGCCCGCGACCCCCTATGGGCAGAAGGTCTCGAACACTGAAGCTTTCTTT
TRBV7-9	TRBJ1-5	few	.	CASSKWGEDQPQHF	TGTGCCAGCAGCAAATGGGGGGAAGATCAGCCCCAGCATTTT
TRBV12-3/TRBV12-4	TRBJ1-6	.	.	CASSFGSTYNSPLHF	TGTGCCAGCAGTTTCGGGAGTACCTATAATTCACCCCTCCACTTT
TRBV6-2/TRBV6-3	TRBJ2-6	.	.	CASSYYGESGANVLTF	TGTGCCAGCAGTTATTACGGCGAGTCTGGGGCCAACGTCCTGACTTTC
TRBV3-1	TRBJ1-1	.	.	CASSPPGGRTEAFF	TGTGCCAGCAGCCCACCCGGGGGCAGGACTGAAGCTTTCTTT
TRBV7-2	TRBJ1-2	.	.	CASSLGITAPGHGYTF	TGTGCCAGCAGCTTAGGGATCACGGCCCCGGGACATGGCTACACCTTC
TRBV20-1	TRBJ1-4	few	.	CSARDFRDGATNEKLFF	TGCAGTGCTAGAGATTTTAGGGACGGGGCAACTAATGAAAAACTGTTTTTT
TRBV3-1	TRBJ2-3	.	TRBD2	CASSSLLAGLVHTQYF	TGTGCCAGCAGCTCCCTACTAGCGGGGCTTGTTCATACGCAGTATTTT
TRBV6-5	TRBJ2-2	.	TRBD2	CASSQGLAGPLPVGGELFF	TGTGCCAGCAGCCAAGGACTAGCGGGACCCCTCCCCGTGGGCGGGGAGCTGTTTTTT
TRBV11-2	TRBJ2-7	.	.	CASSTGESIPYEQYF	TGTGCCAGCAGTACCGGAGAAAGCATCCCCTACGAGCAGTACTTC
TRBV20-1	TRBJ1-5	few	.	CSAREFDRRNQPQHF	TGCAGTGCTAGAGAGTTTGACAGACGCAATCAGCCCCAGCATTTT
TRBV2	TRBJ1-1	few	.	CASSREPTEAFF	TGTGCCAGCAGTCGAGAACCCACTGAAGCTTTCTTT
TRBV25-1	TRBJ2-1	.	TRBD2	CASRSERDYNEQFF	TGTGCCAGCAGATCTGAGCGGGATTACAATGAGCAGTTCTTC
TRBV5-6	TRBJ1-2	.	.	CASSLVPEANYGYTF	TGTGCCAGCAGCTTGGTCCCGGAGGCAAACTATGGCTACACCTTC
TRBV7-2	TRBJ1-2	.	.	CASSPRTANYGYTF	TGTGCCAGCAGCCCGAGGACGGCTAACTATGGCTACACCTTC
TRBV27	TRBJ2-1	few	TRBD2	CASSLSAGGSYNEQFF	TGTGCCAGCAGTTTATCGGCGGGAGGCTCCTACAATGAGCAGTTCTTC
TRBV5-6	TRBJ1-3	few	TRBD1	CASSSGTALGNTIYF	TGTGCCAGCAGCTCCGGGACAGCCCTTGGAAACACCATATATTTT
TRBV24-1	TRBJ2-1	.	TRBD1	CATSDLRQGIYNEQFF	TGTGCCACCAGTGATTTAAGACAGGGGATCTACAATGAGCAGTTCTTC
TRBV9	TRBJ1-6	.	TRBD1	CASSPRQGLDSPLHF	TGTGCCAGCAGCCCCCGACAGGGTTTGGATTCACCCCTCCACTTT
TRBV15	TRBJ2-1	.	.	CATSPEGSPYNEQFF	TGTGCCACCAGCCCCGAGGGGAGCCCCTACAATGAGCAGTTCTTC
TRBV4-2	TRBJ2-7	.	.	CASSGPGRSYEQYF	TGTGCCAGCAGCGGACCCGGACGCTCCTACGAGCAGTACTTC
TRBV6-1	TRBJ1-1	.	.	CASSEGRGFAGINTEAFF	TGTGCCAGCAGTGAAGGTAGGGGGTTTGCTGGGATAAACACTGAAGCTTTCTTT
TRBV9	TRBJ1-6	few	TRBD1	CASSVGGGNSPLHF	TGTGCCAGCAGCGTAGGAGGGGGCAATTCACCCCTCCACTTT